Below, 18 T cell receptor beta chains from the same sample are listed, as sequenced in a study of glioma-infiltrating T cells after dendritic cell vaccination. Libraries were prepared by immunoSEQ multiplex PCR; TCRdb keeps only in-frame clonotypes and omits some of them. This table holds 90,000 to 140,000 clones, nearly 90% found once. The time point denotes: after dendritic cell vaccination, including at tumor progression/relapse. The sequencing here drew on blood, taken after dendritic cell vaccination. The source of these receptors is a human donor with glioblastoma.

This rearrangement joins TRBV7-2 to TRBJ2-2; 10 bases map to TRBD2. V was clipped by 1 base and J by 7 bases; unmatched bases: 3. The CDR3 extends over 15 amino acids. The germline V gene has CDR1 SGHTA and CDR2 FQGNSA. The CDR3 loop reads CASSLDSGGNGELFF. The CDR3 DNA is TGTGCCAGCAGCTTAGATAGCGGGGGGAACGGGGAGCTGTTTTTT.

The CDR3 protein is CASSEITGGGEKLFF. In DNA, the CDR3 is TGTGCCAGCAGTGAGATAACAGGGGGAGGTGAAAAACTGTTTTTT. The rearrangement joins TRBV2 to TRBJ1-4, with TRBD1 identical over 8 bases. The CDR3 is 15 amino acids. The germline V gene encodes CDR1 SNHLY and CDR2 FYNNEI. After removal of 3 bases from V and 7 bases from J, the junction contained 7 bases not matched to a gene. The whole variable domain, filled in from reference TRBV2 and TRBJ1-4, reads EPEVTQTPSHQVTQMGQEVILRCVPISNHLYFYWYRQILGQKVEFLVSFYNNEISEKSEIFDDQFSVERPDGSNFTLKIRSTKLEDSAMYFCASSEITGGGEKLFFGSGTQLSVL.

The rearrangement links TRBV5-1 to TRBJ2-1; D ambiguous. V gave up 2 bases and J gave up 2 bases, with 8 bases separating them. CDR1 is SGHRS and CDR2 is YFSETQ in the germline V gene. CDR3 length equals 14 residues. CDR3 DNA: TGCGCCAGCAGCTTTCCCAACACCTACAATGAGCAGTTCTTC. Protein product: CASSFPNTYNEQFF.

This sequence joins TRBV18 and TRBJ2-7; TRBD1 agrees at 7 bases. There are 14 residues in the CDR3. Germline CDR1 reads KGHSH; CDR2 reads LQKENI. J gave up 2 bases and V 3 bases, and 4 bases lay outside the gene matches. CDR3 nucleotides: TGTGCCAGCTCACCCGGGACAGAAGCCTACGAGCAGTACTTC. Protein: CASSPGTEAYEQYF.

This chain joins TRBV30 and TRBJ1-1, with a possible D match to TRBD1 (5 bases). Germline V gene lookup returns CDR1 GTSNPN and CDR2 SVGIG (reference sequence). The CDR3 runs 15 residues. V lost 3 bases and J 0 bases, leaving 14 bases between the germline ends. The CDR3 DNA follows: TGTGCCTGGAGCGGCAGACAGAGGATGAACACTGAAGCTTTCTTT. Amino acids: CAWSGRQRMNTEAFF.

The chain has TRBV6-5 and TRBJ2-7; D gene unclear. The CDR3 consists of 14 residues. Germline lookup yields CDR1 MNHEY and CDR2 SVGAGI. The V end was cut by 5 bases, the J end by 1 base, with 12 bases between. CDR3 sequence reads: CASSEVGDSYEQYF. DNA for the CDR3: TGTGCCAGCAGTGAAGTAGGAGATTCCTACGAGCAGTACTTC.

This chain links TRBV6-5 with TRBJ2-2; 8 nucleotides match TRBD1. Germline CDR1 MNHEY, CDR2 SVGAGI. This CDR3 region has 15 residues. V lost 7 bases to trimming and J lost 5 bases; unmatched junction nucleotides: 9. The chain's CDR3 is CASKQGQGGTGELFF. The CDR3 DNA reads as TGTGCCAGCAAGCAAGGACAGGGCGGAACCGGGGAGCTGTTTTTT.

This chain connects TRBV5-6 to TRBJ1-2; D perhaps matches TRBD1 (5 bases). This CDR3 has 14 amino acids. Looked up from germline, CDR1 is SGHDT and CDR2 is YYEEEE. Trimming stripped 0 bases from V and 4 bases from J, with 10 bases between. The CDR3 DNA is TGTGCCAGCAGCTTGGTCCGGGACTTCTATGGCTACACCTTC. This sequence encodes CASSLVRDFYGYTF.

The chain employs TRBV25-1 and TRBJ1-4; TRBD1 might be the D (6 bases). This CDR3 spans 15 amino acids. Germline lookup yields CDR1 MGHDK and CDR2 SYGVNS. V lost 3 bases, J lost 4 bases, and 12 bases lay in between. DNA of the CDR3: TGTGCCAGCAGTGATTCTCGACAGGTTAATGAAAAACTGTTTTTT. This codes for CASSDSRQVNEKLFF.

The CDR3 nucleotides read TGTGCCAGCAGCTTGGGTGGGGGGACTAACTATGGCTACACCTTC. Amino acids: CASSLGGGTNYGYTF. This rearrangement joins TRBV5-4 to TRBJ1-2, with D perhaps matching TRBD1 (5 bases). The CDR3 loop spans 15 amino acids. The ends were cut back, 0 bases at V and 0 bases at J, with 9 bases in the middle. The V gene's germline CDR1 is SGHNT and CDR2 YYREEE (reference sequence).

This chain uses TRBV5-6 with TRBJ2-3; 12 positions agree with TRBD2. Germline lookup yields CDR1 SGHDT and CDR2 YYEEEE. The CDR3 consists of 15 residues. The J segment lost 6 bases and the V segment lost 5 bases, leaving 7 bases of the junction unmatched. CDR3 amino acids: CASSRGLAGMDTQYF. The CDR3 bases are TGTGCCAGCAGTCGAGGACTAGCGGGAATGGATACGCAGTATTTT.

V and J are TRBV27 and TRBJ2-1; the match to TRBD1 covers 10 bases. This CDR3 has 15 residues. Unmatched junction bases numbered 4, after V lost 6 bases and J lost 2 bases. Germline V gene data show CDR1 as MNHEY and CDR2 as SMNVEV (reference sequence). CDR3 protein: CASRGGQGAYNEQFF. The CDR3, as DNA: TGTGCCAGCAGGGGCGGACAGGGGGCCTACAATGAGCAGTTCTTC.

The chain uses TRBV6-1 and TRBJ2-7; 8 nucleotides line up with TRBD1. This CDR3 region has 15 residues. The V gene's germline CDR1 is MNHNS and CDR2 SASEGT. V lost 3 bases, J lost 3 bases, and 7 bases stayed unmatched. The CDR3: CASSEPGTGFYEQYF. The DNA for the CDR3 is TGTGCCAGCAGTGAGCCTGGGACAGGATTCTACGAGCAGTACTTC.

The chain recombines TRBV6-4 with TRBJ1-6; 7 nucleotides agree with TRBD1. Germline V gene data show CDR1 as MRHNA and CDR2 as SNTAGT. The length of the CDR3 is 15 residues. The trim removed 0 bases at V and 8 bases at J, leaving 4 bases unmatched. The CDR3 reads CASSDSGTGDSPLHF. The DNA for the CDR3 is TGTGCCAGCAGTGACTCGGGTACAGGGGATTCACCCCTCCACTTT.

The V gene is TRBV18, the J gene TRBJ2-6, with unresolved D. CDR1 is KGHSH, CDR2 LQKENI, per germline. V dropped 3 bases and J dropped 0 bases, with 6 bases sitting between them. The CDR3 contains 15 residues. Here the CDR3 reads CASSPQFSGANVLTF. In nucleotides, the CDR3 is TGTGCCAGCTCACCTCAATTCTCTGGGGCCAACGTCCTGACTTTC.

CDR3 nucleotide sequence: TGTGCCAGCAGACCCCTCCAGGGAGGCTATGGCTACACCTTC. Amino acid sequence: CASRPLQGGYGYTF. The rearrangement uses TRBV2 and TRBJ1-2, with D possibly TRBD1 on 5 matching bases. Germline loops: CDR1 SNHLY, CDR2 FYNNEI. The V and J ends lost 6 bases and 4 bases respectively, with 15 bases between them. CDR3 size: 14 residues. Variable domain in full (rest from reference TRBV2 and TRBJ1-2): EPEVTQTPSHQVTQMGQEVILRCVPISNHLYFYWYRQILGQKVEFLVSFYNNEISEKSEIFDDQFSVERPDGSNFTLKIRSTKLEDSAMYFCASRPLQGGYGYTFGSGTRLTVV.

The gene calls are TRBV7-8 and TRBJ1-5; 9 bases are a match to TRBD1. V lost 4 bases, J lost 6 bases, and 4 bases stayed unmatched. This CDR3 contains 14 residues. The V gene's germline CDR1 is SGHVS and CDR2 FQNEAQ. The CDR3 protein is CASSSRDRVQPQHF. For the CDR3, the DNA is TGTGCCAGCAGCTCCCGGGACAGGGTTCAGCCCCAGCATTTT.

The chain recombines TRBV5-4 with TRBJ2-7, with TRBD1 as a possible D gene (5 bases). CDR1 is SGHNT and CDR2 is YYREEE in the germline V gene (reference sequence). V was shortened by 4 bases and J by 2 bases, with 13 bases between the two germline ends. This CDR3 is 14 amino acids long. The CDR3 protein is CASSPGHGPYEQYF. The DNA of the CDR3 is TGTGCCAGCAGCCCCGGACATGGCCCCTACGAGCAGTACTTC.